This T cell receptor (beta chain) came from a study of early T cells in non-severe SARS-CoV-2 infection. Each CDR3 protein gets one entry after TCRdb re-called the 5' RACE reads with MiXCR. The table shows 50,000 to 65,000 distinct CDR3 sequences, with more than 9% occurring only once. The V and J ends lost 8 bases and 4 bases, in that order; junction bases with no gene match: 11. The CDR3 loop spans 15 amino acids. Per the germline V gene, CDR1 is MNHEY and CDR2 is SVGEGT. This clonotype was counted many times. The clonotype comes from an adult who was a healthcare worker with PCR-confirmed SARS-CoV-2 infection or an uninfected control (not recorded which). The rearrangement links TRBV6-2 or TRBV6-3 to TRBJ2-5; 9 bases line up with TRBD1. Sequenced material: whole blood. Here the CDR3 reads CASARSRTGVETQYF. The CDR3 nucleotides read TGTGCCAGCGCTCGTTCCCGGACAGGGGTAGAGACCCAGTACTTC.